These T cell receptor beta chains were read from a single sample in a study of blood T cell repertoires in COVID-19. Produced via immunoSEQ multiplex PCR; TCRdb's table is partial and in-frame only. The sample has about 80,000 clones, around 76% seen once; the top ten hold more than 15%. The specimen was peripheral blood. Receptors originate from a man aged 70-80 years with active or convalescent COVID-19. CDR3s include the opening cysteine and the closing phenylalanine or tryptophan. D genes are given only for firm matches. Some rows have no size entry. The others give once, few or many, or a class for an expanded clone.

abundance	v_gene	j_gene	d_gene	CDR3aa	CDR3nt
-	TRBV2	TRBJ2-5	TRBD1	CASSGGRGLETQYF	TGTGCCAGCAGTGGTGGCAGGGGGTTAGAGACCCAGTACTTC
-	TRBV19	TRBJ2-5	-	CASSGREGETQYF	TGTGCCAGTAGTGGCAGGGAAGGGGAGACCCAGTACTTC
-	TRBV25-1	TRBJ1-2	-	CASSGPTPSYYGYTF	TGTGCCAGCAGTGGCCCGACACCAAGCTACTATGGCTACACCTTC
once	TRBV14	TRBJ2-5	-	CASSQAGLLQETQYF	TGTGCCAGCAGCCAAGCCGGACTGTTACAAGAGACCCAGTACTTC
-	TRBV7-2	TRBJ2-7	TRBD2	CASSLTSGAYEQYF	TGTGCCAGCAGCTTGACTAGCGGGGCTTACGAGCAGTACTTC
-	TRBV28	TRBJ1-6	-	CASSPSDRNSPLHF	TGTGCCAGCAGTCCTTCGGACAGAAATTCACCCCTCCACTTT
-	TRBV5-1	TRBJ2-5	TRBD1	CASSSGQGRFETQYF	TGCGCCAGCAGCTCCGGACAGGGAAGGTTCGAGACCCAGTACTTC
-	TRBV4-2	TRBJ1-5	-	CASSQAGMQEQPQHF	TGTGCCAGCAGCCAAGCAGGGATGCAAGAACAGCCCCAGCATTTT
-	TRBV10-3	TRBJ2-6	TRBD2	CATSKGPASGGAGANVLTF	TGTGCCACTTCCAAAGGTCCGGCTAGCGGGGGGGCAGGGGCCAACGTCCTGACTTTC
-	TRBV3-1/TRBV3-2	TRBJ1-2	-	CASSPRGGLEGYTF	TGTGCCAGCAGCCCCCGGGGGGGGTTGGAAGGCTACACCTTC
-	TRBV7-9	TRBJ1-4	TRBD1	CASSSATGVREKLFF	TGTGCCAGCAGCTCCGCAACAGGGGTACGTGAAAAACTGTTTTTT
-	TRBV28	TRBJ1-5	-	CASSPSGTRNSNQPQHF	TGTGCCAGCAGTCCCTCCGGGACAAGAAATAGCAATCAGCCCCAGCATTTT
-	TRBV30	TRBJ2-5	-	CAWSGNRETQYF	TGTGCCTGGAGTGGTAATCGGGAGACCCAGTACTTC
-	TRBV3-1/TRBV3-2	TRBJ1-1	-	CASSLQDTEAFF	TGTGCCAGCAGCCTTCAGGACACTGAAGCTTTCTTT
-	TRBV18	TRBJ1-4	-	CASSAVIAREKLFF	TGTGCCAGCTCGGCGGTAATTGCTCGGGAAAAACTGTTTTTT
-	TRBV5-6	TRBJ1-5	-	CASSTGQHNQPQHF	TGTGCCAGCAGCACCGGACAACACAATCAGCCCCAGCATTTT
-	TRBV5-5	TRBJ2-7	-	CASSLIRFDEQYF	TGTGCCAGCAGCTTGATCCGTTTTGACGAGCAGTACTTC
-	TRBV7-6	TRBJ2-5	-	CASSSRAETQYF	TGTGCCAGCAGCTCGAGAGCAGAGACCCAGTACTTC
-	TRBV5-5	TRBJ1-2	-	CASSPEAGYGYTF	TGTGCCAGCAGCCCCGAGGCGGGTTATGGCTACACCTTC
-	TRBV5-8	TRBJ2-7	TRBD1	CASSLSNHRTGSSYEQYF	TGTGCCAGCAGCTTGAGTAACCATCGGACAGGGAGCTCCTACGAGCAGTACTTC
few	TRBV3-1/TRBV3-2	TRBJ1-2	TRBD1	CASSRGQGYGYTF	TGTGCCAGCAGCCGAGGACAGGGGTATGGCTACACCTTC
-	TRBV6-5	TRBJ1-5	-	CASSQGGNQPQHF	TGTGCCAGCAGTCAGGGCGGCAATCAGCCCCAGCATTTT
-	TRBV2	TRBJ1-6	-	CATGGNYNSPLHF	TGTGCCACCGGGGGGAACTATAATTCACCCCTCCACTTT
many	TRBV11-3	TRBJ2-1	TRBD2	CASSPRLAGGPGMENEQFF	TGTGCCAGCAGCCCGCGACTAGCGGGGGGGCCTGGAATGGAAAATGAGCAGTTCTTC
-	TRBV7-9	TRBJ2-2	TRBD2	CASSPGLAGDNTGELFF	TGTGCCAGCAGCCCCGGGCTAGCGGGGGACAACACCGGGGAGCTGTTTTTT
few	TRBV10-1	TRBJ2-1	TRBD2	CASSKPFAGGHNEQFF	TGCGCCAGCAGTAAGCCCTTTGCGGGGGGCCACAATGAGCAGTTCTTC
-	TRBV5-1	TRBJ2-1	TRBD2	CASSPGLEGNEQFF	TGCGCCAGCAGCCCCGGACTAGAAGGCAATGAGCAGTTCTTC
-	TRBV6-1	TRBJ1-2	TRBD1	CASSDIQGAIGYTF	TGTGCCAGCAGTGATATCCAGGGGGCGATAGGCTACACCTTC
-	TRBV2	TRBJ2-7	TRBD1	CASSGEAGGLYEQYF	TGTGCCAGCAGTGGGGAGGCAGGGGGCTTGTACGAGCAGTACTTC
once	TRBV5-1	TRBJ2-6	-	CASSLTGGANVLTF	TGCGCCAGCAGCTTGACAGGTGGGGCCAACGTCCTGACTTTC
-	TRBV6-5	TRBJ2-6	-	CASRGSSGANVLTF	TGTGCCAGCAGGGGGAGTTCTGGGGCCAACGTCCTGACTTTC
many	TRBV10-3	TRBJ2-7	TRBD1	CAISDWDRGYEQYF	TGTGCCATCAGTGATTGGGACAGGGGTTACGAGCAGTACTTC
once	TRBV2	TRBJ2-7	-	CASNYGEQGEQYF	TGTGCCAGCAATTATGGGGAACAGGGCGAGCAGTACTTC
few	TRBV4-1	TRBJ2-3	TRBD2	CASSQEGTSGYTDTQYF	TGCGCCAGCAGCCAAGAGGGTACTAGCGGGTACACAGATACGCAGTATTTT
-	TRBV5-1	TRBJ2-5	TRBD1	CASSIGTGGETQYF	TGCGCCAGCAGCATCGGGACAGGGGGGGAGACCCAGTACTTC
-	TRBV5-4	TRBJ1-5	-	CASSPVPNSNQPQHF	TGTGCCAGCAGCCCAGTACCGAATAGCAATCAGCCCCAGCATTTT